This T cell receptor (beta chain) stems from a study of blood T cell repertoires in COVID-19. On the study more broadly: Acute-phase and convalescent COVID-19 samples originated in the United States, Italy and Spain. PBMCs, B-cell-depleted T cells, or T cells provided the cDNA or gDNA that made up the material.

Method: immunoSEQ multiplex PCR; TCRdb's copy keeps in-frame clones and lacks some. The sample records hundreds of thousands of clones, 90% being singletons. Enrollees, roughly 18 to 90 years old, lived in about two dozen US areas. Participants had their cohort set by participant-reported clinical history. A few counts support this clone. The V segment lost 8 bases and the J segment 5 bases; nucleotides outside the gene matches: 9. Germline CDR1 reads SNHLY; CDR2 reads FYNNEI. CDR3 length: 14 residues. Sequences were obtained from PBMCs or T cells enriched from blood (not recorded which). This chain links TRBV2 with TRBJ2-1; 7 positions agree with TRBD1. The TCR comes from a young woman with acute COVID-19. CDR3 coding DNA: TGTGCCAGCTATCGACAGGGCGTGGACAATGAGCAGTTCTTC. It translates to CASYRQGVDNEQFF.